This passage covers 17 T cell receptor beta chains from one sample sequenced in a study of blood T cell repertoires in COVID-19. The repertoire was sequenced with immunoSEQ multiplex PCR; TCRdb's copy has only in-frame clones and lacks some. The table has around 150,000 clones, approximately 75% seen once. The sample was peripheral blood. These receptors were taken from a human donor in a cohort sampled during active COVID-19.

This chain uses TRBV6-2 or TRBV6-3 with TRBJ1-5; 7 positions match TRBD1. This CDR3 region has 13 residues. V dropped 6 bases and J dropped 4; count of bases not matched to a gene: 3. From germline, CDR1 is MNHEY and CDR2 SVGEGT. CDR3 bases: TGTGCCAGCAGCGACAGGGTAAATCAGCCCCAGCATTTT. Its protein is CASSDRVNQPQHF.

The chain joins TRBV12-3 or TRBV12-4 to TRBJ2-7; D not certain. Trimming removed 0 bases at V and 4 bases at J, with 4 bases between. The CDR3 has 12 amino acids. This chain's CDR3 is CASSLAIYEQYF. The CDR3 coding sequence is TGTGCCAGCAGTTTAGCTATTTACGAGCAGTACTTC.

The chain uses TRBV5-6 and TRBJ2-1; 13 bases fit TRBD2. Germline-derived CDR1 and CDR2 are SGHDT and YYEEEE. The CDR3 covers 19 residues. Trimming cost V 4 bases and J 0 bases; bases outside gene matches: 10. In nucleotides, the CDR3 is TGTGCCAGCAGCAGGGGGGGACTAGCGGGATTACCCTCCTACAATGAGCAGTTCTTC. Its translation: CASSRGGLAGLPSYNEQFF.

This sequence joins TRBV28 and TRBJ2-6, with D possibly matching TRBD1 (5 bases). The V end was cut by 5 bases, the J end by 4 bases, with 12 bases between. Germline V gene sequence: CDR1 MDHEN, CDR2 SYDVKM. The CDR3 has 15 residues. The CDR3 is CASSTPGAGANVLTF. The DNA of the CDR3 is TGTGCCAGCAGTACCCCTGGGGCAGGGGCCAACGTCCTGACTTTC.

V and J are TRBV19 and TRBJ2-4, with no clear D. V was pared by 2 bases and J by 6 bases, with 14 bases between. The CDR3 length is 15 residues. CDR1 and CDR2 (germline): LNHDA, SQIVND (reference sequence). CDR3 DNA: TGTGCCAGTAGTATAAAACAGACGACGATAAACATTCAGTACTTC. Protein: CASSIKQTTINIQYF.

This chain links TRBV5-1 with TRBJ2-3; the match to TRBD1 covers 8 bases. V lost 4 bases and J lost 4; bases outside the gene matches: 5. Per the germline V gene, CDR1 is SGHRS and CDR2 is YFSETQ. The CDR3 is made up of 14 amino acids. CDR3 DNA sequence: TGCGCCAGCAGCCAGGGGGCGATCGCAGATACGCAGTATTTT. Translation gives CASSQGAIADTQYF.

The chain recombines TRBV9 with TRBJ1-3; a possible D gene is TRBD1 (5 bases). Trimming pared 3 bases from V and 2 bases from J, leaving 12 bases between. This CDR3 spans 15 amino acids. CDR1 and CDR2 from the germline V gene are SGDLS and YYNGEE. The CDR3, as DNA: TGTGCCAGCAGCGCTCCAGGGTTCACTGGAAACACCATATATTTT. Its translation: CASSAPGFTGNTIYF. Full variable domain (outside the CDR3, taken from reference TRBV9 and TRBJ1-3): DSGVTQTPKHLITATGQRVTLRCSPRSGDLSVYWYQQSLDQGLQFLIQYYNGEERAKGNILERFSAQQFPDLHSELNLSSLELGDSALYFCASSAPGFTGNTIYFGEGSWLTVV.

The chain combines TRBV6-4 with TRBJ2-1, with 7 bases matching TRBD2. The CDR3 length is 15 residues. J was trimmed by 7 bases and V by 10 bases; bases with no gene match: 16. Germline V gives CDR1 MRHNA, CDR2 SNTAGT. CDR3 region: CATSPLGGRRNEQFF. CDR3 sequence (DNA): TGTGCCACATCACCCCTTGGCGGGAGAAGGAATGAGCAGTTCTTC.

The chain is built from TRBV21-1 and TRBJ1-2. TRBV21-1 is flagged as a pseudogene. This CDR3 contains 15 residues. In DNA, the CDR3 is TGTGCCAGCAGCAAACTCGGGTCGCGCAACTATGGCTACACCTTC. This encodes CASSKLGSRNYGYTF.

V usage is TRBV19 and J usage is TRBJ2-2, with TRBD2 as a possible D gene (6 bases). CDR1 LNHDA and CDR2 SQIVND come from the germline V gene (reference sequence). This CDR3 contains 15 residues. The V end was cut by 2 bases, the J end by 4 bases, with 11 bases between. The CDR3 nucleotides are TGTGCCAGTAGTATATTAGGACTAACCACCGGGGAGCTGTTTTTT. Protein sequence: CASSILGLTTGELFF.

This chain connects TRBV21-1 to TRBJ1-1; the table gives TRBD1 as D, unverified against the DNA. TRBV21-1 is a known pseudogene. The CDR3 sequence is 11 residues long. CDR3 region: CATRQLTEAFF. Written as DNA, the CDR3 is TGTGCCACCAGACAGCTCACTGAAGCTTTCTTT.

The V and J genes are TRBV11-2 and TRBJ1-4; the D gene is possibly TRBD1 (5 bases). V was trimmed by 8 bases and J by 7 bases, leaving 20 bases between them. This CDR3 spans 15 amino acids. The germline CDR1 and CDR2 sequences are SGHAT and FQNNGV. CDR3 amino acids: CASGSVRGGGEKLFF. The CDR3 DNA sequence: TGTGCCAGCGGGTCTGTTCGGGGCGGGGGTGAAAAACTGTTTTTT.

The chain carries TRBV7-6 and TRBJ2-1; TRBD2 matches 10 bases. This CDR3 is built from 19 residues. V lost 1 base and J lost 0; bases outside the gene matches: 9. CDR1 and CDR2 (germline): SGHVS, FNYEAQ. In DNA form, the CDR3 reads TGTGCCAGCAGCTTAGAGACATACGCTAGCGGGAGCTCCTACAATGAGCAGTTCTTC. It translates to CASSLETYASGSSYNEQFF.

The J gene is TRBJ1-4, the V gene TRBV6-2 or TRBV6-3, with a possible D match to TRBD1 (5 bases). The V end lost 0 bases, the J end lost 4 bases, and 9 bases lay between the germline ends. The CDR3 has 15 amino acids. CDR1 MNHEY and CDR2 SVGEGT come from the germline V gene. CDR3: CASSYSGTLNEKLFF. For the CDR3, the DNA is TGTGCCAGCAGTTACTCCGGGACTCTTAATGAAAAACTGTTTTTT.

This clone was counted between two and nine times. The chain employs TRBV6-2 or TRBV6-3 and TRBJ2-7, with 7 positions matching TRBD2. Unmatched junction bases numbered 8, after V lost 2 bases and J lost 4 bases. Germline values: CDR1 MNHEY, CDR2 SVGEGT. This CDR3 is 15 amino acids long. The CDR3 nucleotides are TGTGCCAGCAGTTACGGGGCGGGGGTACATTACGAGCAGTACTTC. This codes for CASSYGAGVHYEQYF.

The CDR3 sequence: CASSPGLAGGPVTYEQYF. For the CDR3, the DNA is TGTGCCAGCAGCCCGGGACTAGCGGGGGGCCCTGTCACCTACGAGCAGTACTTC. The V call is TRBV5-8, the J call TRBJ2-7; 15 bases line up with TRBD2. The CDR3 is 18 amino acids. V lost 4 bases, J lost 2 bases, and 10 bases stayed unmatched. Germline CDR1 is SGHTS and CDR2 is YDEGEE. The entire variable domain, with the rest obtained from reference TRBV5-8 and TRBJ2-7, is as follows: EAGVTQSPTHLIKTRGQQATLRCSPISGHTSVYWYQQALGLGLQFLLWYDEGEERNRGNFPPRFSGRQFPNYSSELNVNALELEDSALYLCASSPGLAGGPVTYEQYFGPGTRLTVT.

The chain combines TRBV19 with TRBJ2-6, with 12 bases matching TRBD1. The V gene end was trimmed by 5 bases and the J gene end by 4 bases; junction bases not matched to a gene: 9. Germline values: CDR1 LNHDA, CDR2 SQIVND (reference sequence). This CDR3 region has 18 residues. The CDR3 DNA sequence: TGTGCCAGTAGTCCCGAGGGACAGGGGGCGGAAGGGGCCAACGTCCTGACTTTC. This gives the protein CASSPEGQGAEGANVLTF.